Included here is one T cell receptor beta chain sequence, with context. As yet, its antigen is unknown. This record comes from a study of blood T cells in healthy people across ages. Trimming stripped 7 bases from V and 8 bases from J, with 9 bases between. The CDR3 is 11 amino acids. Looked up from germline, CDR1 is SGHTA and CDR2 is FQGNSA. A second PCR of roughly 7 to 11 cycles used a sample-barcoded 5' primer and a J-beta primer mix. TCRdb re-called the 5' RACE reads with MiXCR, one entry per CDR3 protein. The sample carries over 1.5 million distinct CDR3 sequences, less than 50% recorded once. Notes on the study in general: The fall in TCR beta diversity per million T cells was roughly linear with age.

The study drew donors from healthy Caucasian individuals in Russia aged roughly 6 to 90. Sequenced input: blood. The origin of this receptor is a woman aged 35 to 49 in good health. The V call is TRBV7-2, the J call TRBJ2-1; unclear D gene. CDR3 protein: CASTVMHEQFF. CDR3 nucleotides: TGTGCCAGCACCGTTATGCATGAGCAGTTCTTC.